This TCR beta chain was observed in a study of neoadjuvant anti-PD-1 for oral cavity cancer. Study results and limitations: TCR analyses covered only a few patients per response group.

V was clipped by 5 bases and J by 5 bases, with 15 bases between them. The CDR3 covers 15 residues. Germline CDR1 reads MNHEY; CDR2 reads SMNVEV (reference sequence). These newly diagnosed stage II-IVA oral cavity squamous cell carcinoma patients had no prior systemic or radiation treatment. Notes on this clone: Its target is not known.

Six replicates per PBMC sample, mostly from around 460 ng of genomic DNA. The table came from immunoSEQ multiplex PCR; TCRdb's copy has only in-frame clones and leaves some out. The sample consists of approximately 37,000 clones, approximately 90% of them appearing once. Material: PBMCs, obtained before nivolumab (anti-PD-1) treatment. The gene calls are TRBV27 and TRBJ2-2; weak D call: TRBD1 (5 bases). The clonotype comes from a person aged 35 to 85 with oral cavity squamous cell carcinoma. As DNA, the CDR3 is TGTGCCAGCAGTCCACAATCGACAGTTACCGGGGAGCTGTTTTTT. Its protein product is CASSPQSTVTGELFF.